This is a list of T cell receptor beta chains from one sample in a study of cytomegalovirus exposure and HLA in healthy donors. Libraries were prepared by immunoSEQ multiplex PCR; TCRdb keeps only in-frame clonotypes and omits some of them. The repertoire holds about 67,000 clones, around 75% seen once, with approximately 8% in the top ten. Sequencing was performed on PBMCs. These TCRs come from a man in his 60s in good health and CMV-seropositive. CDR3s include the opening cysteine and the closing phenylalanine or tryptophan. The D gene is left open where the match is weak. Expanded clones get a size class; other rows say once, few or many, or leave the size out.

TGTGCCAGCAGTCGCGACAAAGACACTGAAGCTTTCTTT	CASSRDKDTEAFF	.	.	TRBV2	TRBJ1-1
TGTGCCAGCAGCTTGGGTGGAGCGGGGTCCTACAATGAGCAGTTCTTC	CASSLGGAGSYNEQFF	TRBD2	.	TRBV5-4	TRBJ2-1
TGTGCCAGCAGTCGCACCTCAGGGGGCTCCTACAATGAGCAGTTCTTC	CASSRTSGGSYNEQFF	TRBD1	.	TRBV6-6	TRBJ2-1
TGTGCCAGCAGCAAGTTGGGAGATGCAACTAATGAAAAACTGTTTTTT	CASSKLGDATNEKLFF	.	.	TRBV21-1	TRBJ1-4
TGCAGCGTTGAGGACGGTAGGGGCTCCTACGAGCAGTACTTC	CSVEDGRGSYEQYF	.	.	TRBV29-1	TRBJ2-7
TGTGCCAGCAGCTTAGAAGCGGGATCACCCCTCCACTTT	CASSLEAGSPLHF	.	.	TRBV7-6	TRBJ1-6
TGCGCCAGCAGAGTAGGGGGTGGCAAAAACATTCAGTACTTC	CASRVGGGKNIQYF	.	.	TRBV5-1	TRBJ2-4
TGCGCCAGCAGTTCGACAGTAGAAGAGACCCAGTACTTC	CASSSTVEETQYF	.	.	TRBV10-1	TRBJ2-5
TGTGCCAGCAGCTCGAGGACAGGATGGGGCGTTGGCTACACCTTC	CASSSRTGWGVGYTF	TRBD1	.	TRBV5-4	TRBJ1-2
TGTGCCAGCAGGCGAACCGGACTAGCGGCACCCTACGAGCAGTACTTC	CASRRTGLAAPYEQYF	TRBD2	.	TRBV27	TRBJ2-7
TGTGCCAGCAGCTTAGTACAGACAGGGCTCGGCTATGGCTACACCTTC	CASSLVQTGLGYGYTF	TRBD1	.	TRBV11-2	TRBJ1-2
TGCGCCAGCAGCTTGTCGACTAGCGGGAGATCGGATACGCAGTATTTT	CASSLSTSGRSDTQYF	TRBD2	once	TRBV5-1	TRBJ2-3
TGTGCCAGCAGCCAGGGGCACTATGGCTACACCTTC	CASSQGHYGYTF	.	.	TRBV28	TRBJ1-2
TGTGCCAGCAGCTTAGTTGGGACAGGGGATTATGGCTACACCTTC	CASSLVGTGDYGYTF	TRBD1	.	TRBV7-2	TRBJ1-2
TGTGCCAGCAGAGCTACCGGGACAGGGATCTACGAGCAGTACTTC	CASRATGTGIYEQYF	TRBD1	.	TRBV28	TRBJ2-7
TGTGCCAGCAGTGAATGGGGGCGAGGGACTAATGAAAAACTGTTTTTT	CASSEWGRGTNEKLFF	.	.	TRBV6-1	TRBJ1-4
TGTGCCAGCAGTTACTTGGGACAGGGGTATGGCTACACCTTC	CASSYLGQGYGYTF	TRBD1	few	TRBV6-5	TRBJ1-2
TGCGCCAGCAGCAAGCGGGCGACTAACACCGGGGAGCTGTTTTTT	CASSKRATNTGELFF	.	.	TRBV5-1	TRBJ2-2
TGTGCCAGCAGTGGGTCAGGAATTCAGAACACCGGGGAGCTGTTTTTT	CASSGSGIQNTGELFF	.	once	TRBV11-3	TRBJ2-2
TGTGCCAGCAGCTTCGAGGGTGGCGGGGAGCTGTTTTTT	CASSFEGGGELFF	.	medium-sized	TRBV11-3	TRBJ2-2
TGTGCCAGCAGCTCGACCGGGACAGGGGTTTACAATGAGCAGTTCTTC	CASSSTGTGVYNEQFF	TRBD1	.	TRBV5-5	TRBJ2-1
TGTGCCAGCAGTGATGGGGGGGGTTGGGCAGATACGCAGTATTTT	CASSDGGGWADTQYF	TRBD2	.	TRBV6-1	TRBJ2-3
TGCGCCAGCAGCCCCAGCGGGAACAATGAGCAGTTCTTC	CASSPSGNNEQFF	TRBD2	.	TRBV10-1	TRBJ2-1
TGTGCCAGCAGCTCCCCAGGACAGGGCACAGATACGCAGTATTTT	CASSSPGQGTDTQYF	TRBD1	.	TRBV11-3	TRBJ2-3
TGTGCCAGCAGTTCACCGTCGGGGGGGGCCTATGGCTACACCTTC	CASSSPSGGAYGYTF	.	.	TRBV5-6	TRBJ1-2
TGTGCCAGCAGCCCGGGACTAGCGGGGGCCTGGAATGAGCAGTTCTTC	CASSPGLAGAWNEQFF	TRBD2	few	TRBV5-6	TRBJ2-1
TGCGCCAGCAGCAAAGGGACAGACTTCTATGGCTACACCTTC	CASSKGTDFYGYTF	TRBD1	.	TRBV4-1	TRBJ1-2
TGTGCCAGCAGTTACTCTTACCGGGGGGGCCCCGAGACCCAGTACTTC	CASSYSYRGGPETQYF	TRBD2	.	TRBV6-5	TRBJ2-5
TGTGCCAGCAGCCCCCCGACAGGGGGCGAATCGAGTAAACTGTTTTTT	CASSPPTGGESSKLFF	TRBD1	few	TRBV11-3	TRBJ1-4
TGCGCCAGCAGCCAAGATAAAGTTAGCGGTGGGGTGGGAGTCGAGACCCAGTACTTC	CASSQDKVSGGVGVETQYF	.	.	TRBV4-1	TRBJ2-5
TGTGCCAGCAGGTCCCCCCCGGCAGATACGCAGTATTTT	CASRSPPADTQYF	.	.	TRBV5-8	TRBJ2-3
TGTGCCAGCAGCTTCCAGGGGGCTCGGGAGCCCCAGCATTTT	CASSFQGAREPQHF	TRBD1	.	TRBV5-4	TRBJ1-5
TGTGCCAGCAGTGAAGACAGGGCCGTCTATGGCTACACCTTC	CASSEDRAVYGYTF	TRBD1	.	TRBV6-5	TRBJ1-2
TGCGCCAGCAGCCCCGGACAGGGCGAGCAGTACTTC	CASSPGQGEQYF	TRBD1	.	TRBV5-1	TRBJ2-7
TGTGCCAGCAGCTATAACAATCAGGGACATAGCCCCCTAAGCTATGGCTACACCTTC	CASSYNNQGHSPLSYGYTF	.	.	TRBV7-2	TRBJ1-2
TGTGCTAGCAGCTTTGGACTAGCGGGAGGGCAAGAGACCCAGTACTTC	CASSFGLAGGQETQYF	TRBD2	.	TRBV7-7	TRBJ2-5
TGTGCCAGCAGTGAAGCGATGGTAGGGGGCACAGATACGCAGTATTTT	CASSEAMVGGTDTQYF	.	once	TRBV6-1	TRBJ2-3
TGCGCCAGCAGCTTGGGACACGCTAAAGGCACAGATACGCAGTATTTT	CASSLGHAKGTDTQYF	.	.	TRBV5-1	TRBJ2-3
TGTGCCAGCAGTGACCAGGAGGGTACGATTTCACCCCTCCACTTT	CASSDQEGTISPLHF	.	.	TRBV6-1	TRBJ1-6
TGCAGCGTTGAAGATGGGACAACCTACGAGCAGTACTTC	CSVEDGTTYEQYF	.	few	TRBV29-1	TRBJ2-7
TGTGCCAGCAGCCAATACACGACAATCAATGAGCAGTTCTTC	CASSQYTTINEQFF	.	.	TRBV7-9	TRBJ2-1
TGTGCCAGCAGCCCCCTAGGCCCGGCCTACAATGAGCAGTTCTTC	CASSPLGPAYNEQFF	.	.	TRBV7-2	TRBJ2-1
TGTGCCAGCAGTCAGCTAGCGGAAGATACGCAGTATTTT	CASSQLAEDTQYF	TRBD2	.	TRBV6-5	TRBJ2-3
TGTGCCAGCAGCCAAGAGTTGGAAAAACTGTTTTTT	CASSQELEKLFF	.	.	TRBV6-6	TRBJ1-4
TGTGCCAGCAGCTTAGAAGGCGGCGAGCAGTACTTC	CASSLEGGEQYF	.	few	TRBV11-3	TRBJ2-7
TGTGCCAGCAGCTTAGTCGGGGGGCTCCGCACAGATACGCAGTATTTT	CASSLVGGLRTDTQYF	.	.	TRBV7-6	TRBJ2-3
TGTGCCAGCAGCTGGGACAGGATCGGGGGTGAAGCTTTCTTT	CASSWDRIGGEAFF	TRBD1	.	TRBV5-8	TRBJ1-1
TGTGCCAGCAGTGCGACTAGGGTTAGGGATGAGCAGTTCTTC	CASSATRVRDEQFF	.	.	TRBV6-1	TRBJ2-1
TGTGCCAGCTCACCAAACAAGGGGGAGACCCAGTACTTC	CASSPNKGETQYF	.	.	TRBV18	TRBJ2-5
TGTGCCAGCAGTGAAGCGTTAGGGGGCGGTAGCACAGATACGCAGTATTTT	CASSEALGGGSTDTQYF	TRBD1	.	TRBV6-1	TRBJ2-3
TGTGCCAGTGGAAGGGTTAAACTACAGGGGGCCAGAAAGAACACTGAAGCTTTCTTT	CASGRVKLQGARKNTEAFF	TRBD1	.	TRBV11-3	TRBJ1-1
TGTGCCAGTCAGGGGGACGGGGAGACCCAGTACTTC	CASQGDGETQYF	TRBD1	.	TRBV11-3	TRBJ2-5